The 27 T cell receptor beta chains below come from one sample, sequenced in a study of blood T cell repertoires in COVID-19. Some clones are missing from TCRdb's copy, which holds only in-frame ones; the method was immunoSEQ multiplex PCR. Of some 200,000 clones listed, roughly 90% are singletons. Source material: PBMCs or T cells enriched from blood (not recorded which). The receptors derive from a woman aged 25 to 45 who had recovered from COVID-19.

The chain has TRBV6-2 or TRBV6-3 and TRBJ2-3; 9 bases map to TRBD2. The CDR3 is 16 amino acids. Losses at the gene ends were 5 bases for V and 4 bases for J; bases not matched to a gene: 10. The germline CDR1 and CDR2 sequences are MNHEY and SVGEGT. The CDR3 here is CASSRIPGLAADTQYF. CDR3 DNA sequence: TGTGCCAGCAGTAGAATCCCGGGACTAGCTGCAGATACGCAGTATTTT.

This chain joins TRBV6-5 and TRBJ1-5, with 9 bases fitting TRBD1. Trimming at V came to 6 bases and at J to 6 bases, leaving 9 bases not matched to a gene. The CDR3 totals 15 residues. Looked up from germline, CDR1 is MNHEY and CDR2 is SVGAGI. In nucleotides, the CDR3 is TGTGCCAGCAGCCGGGGGACAGGGAAGAGTCAGCCCCAGCATTTT. Protein sequence: CASSRGTGKSQPQHF.

The rearrangement joins TRBV6-5 to TRBJ1-2; D gene uncertain. The V and J ends lost 6 bases and 3 bases respectively, with 11 bases between them. CDR1 and CDR2 (germline): MNHEY, SVGAGI. This CDR3 comprises 13 residues. The DNA of the CDR3 is TGTGCCAGCAGCGCCACTCTAGACTATGGCTACACCTTC. It codes for CASSATLDYGYTF.

This clone was seen more than once but under ten times. Other nucleotide sequences in the sample specify the same CDR3. CDR3 amino acids: CASSLLAGGTDTQYF. The CDR3, as DNA: TGTGCCAGCAGTTTACTAGCGGGGGGGACAGATACGCAGTATTTT. The chain is built from TRBV6-5 and TRBJ2-3, with 13 bases aligning to TRBD2. J was trimmed by 3 bases and V by 4 bases; bases with no gene match: 1. The CDR3 has 15 amino acids. The germline V gene encodes CDR1 MNHEY and CDR2 SVGAGI.

The genes are TRBV5-1 and TRBJ1-2; 7 bases align to TRBD1. This CDR3 region has 15 residues. The V segment lost 0 bases and the J segment 4 bases; nucleotides outside the gene matches: 6. Germline V gene sequence: CDR1 SGHRS, CDR2 YFSETQ. CDR3 region: CASSLAQGQLYGYTF. The CDR3 DNA reads as TGCGCCAGCAGCTTGGCCCAGGGACAGCTCTATGGCTACACCTTC.

The chain employs TRBV9 and TRBJ1-1; 7 nucleotides agree with TRBD1. This CDR3 contains 16 residues. Unmatched junction bases numbered 10, after V lost 5 bases and J lost 0 bases. Germline loops: CDR1 SGDLS, CDR2 YYNGEE. The CDR3 reads CASSHTLTGMNTEAFF. The CDR3 DNA follows: TGTGCCAGCAGTCATACATTGACAGGGATGAACACTGAAGCTTTCTTT.

The CDR3: CASSPRSYVYNEQFF. The CDR3 DNA reads as TGTGCCAGCAGTCCGAGGTCTTACGTTTACAATGAGCAGTTCTTC. The V gene is TRBV6-5, the J gene TRBJ2-1, with D hard to call. V was clipped by 5 bases and J by 4 bases, with 15 bases between them. The germline gives CDR1 MNHEY, CDR2 SVGAGI. The CDR3 sequence is 15 residues long.

The rearrangement links TRBV4-3 to TRBJ2-4; TRBD2 might be the D (5 bases). The CDR3 covers 17 residues. The ends were cut back, 1 base at V and 3 bases at J, with 16 bases in the middle. Looked up from germline, CDR1 is LGHNA and CDR2 is YSLEER. The CDR3 here is CASSQVWGELGKNIQYF. CDR3 coding DNA: TGCGCCAGCAGCCAAGTCTGGGGAGAATTGGGCAAAAACATTCAGTACTTC.

Note on this clone: Different DNA sequences within this sample yield the same CDR3. The chain employs TRBV9 and TRBJ1-2, with no clear D. The CDR3 sequence is 12 residues long. Trimming shortened V by 0 bases and J by 7 bases, and 7 bases separated the two germline ends. CDR1 and CDR2 (germline): SGDLS, YYNGEE. The CDR3 sequence is CASSVGGSGYTF. The CDR3 nucleotides read TGTGCCAGCAGCGTAGGAGGGTCTGGCTACACCTTC.

The DNA for the CDR3 is TGCGCCAGCAGCCAAGATTATAGCGGGAGCACAGATACGCAGTATTTT. Translating it yields CASSQDYSGSTDTQYF. The gene calls are TRBV4-3 and TRBJ2-3; 7 positions match TRBD2. Losses at the gene ends were 0 bases for V and 0 bases for J; bases not matched to a gene: 3. CDR3 length: 16 residues. The germline CDR1 and CDR2 sequences are LGHNA and YSLEER.

The genes are TRBV7-9 and TRBJ2-1; the match to TRBD2 covers 7 bases. Germline CDR1 is SEHNR and CDR2 is FQNEAQ (reference sequence). The V and J ends lost 1 base and 4 bases, in that order; junction bases with no gene match: 7. The CDR3 sequence is 16 residues long. The DNA of the CDR3 is TGTGCCAGCAGCTTAGGGCTAGCGGATAATTACAATGAGCAGTTCTTC. Protein: CASSLGLADNYNEQFF.

This clone was observed a handful of times. V and J are TRBV6-6 and TRBJ2-3, with 12 nucleotides matching TRBD2. The germline CDR1 and CDR2 sequences are MNHNY and SVGAGI (reference sequence). The CDR3 consists of 17 residues. V lost 5 bases to trimming and J lost 3 bases; unmatched junction nucleotides: 9. The CDR3 loop is CASSQTSGGFSTDTQYF. The CDR3 DNA sequence: TGTGCCAGCAGTCAGACTAGCGGGGGTTTTAGTACAGATACGCAGTATTTT.

V is TRBV25-1 and J is TRBJ2-1; TRBD1 is a possible D gene (5 bases). Germline CDR1 reads MGHDK; CDR2 reads SYGVNS. The length of the CDR3 is 15 residues. V was pared by 3 bases and J by 1 base, with 10 bases between. This chain's CDR3 is CASSDHRTSYNEQFF. The CDR3 DNA reads TGTGCCAGCAGTGACCATAGGACATCCTACAATGAGCAGTTCTTC.

The chain joins TRBV20-1 to TRBJ2-3; 11 bases line up with TRBD2. The length of the CDR3 is 17 residues. The trim removed 3 bases at V and 3 bases at J, leaving 11 bases unmatched. Germline CDR1 and CDR2: DFQATT and SNEGSKA (reference sequence). The chain's CDR3 is CSASVGTSGSVTDTQYF. The CDR3 nucleotides are TGCAGTGCTAGTGTGGGAACTAGCGGGAGTGTGACAGATACGCAGTATTTT.

V and J are TRBV9 and TRBJ1-1; the D gene is possibly TRBD1 (6 bases). Trimming removed 4 bases at V and 4 bases at J, with 17 bases between. Germline assignment: CDR1 SGDLS and CDR2 YYNGEE. CDR3 length: 15 residues. In DNA, the CDR3 is TGTGCCAGCAGCACAGGGCCAGGGAGAGGCACTGAAGCTTTCTTT. Residues: CASSTGPGRGTEAFF. The full variable domain, rest sourced from reference TRBV9 and TRBJ1-1, is DSGVTQTPKHLITATGQRVTLRCSPRSGDLSVYWYQQSLDQGLQFLIQYYNGEERAKGNILERFSAQQFPDLHSELNLSSLELGDSALYFCASSTGPGRGTEAFFGQGTRLTVV.

Only one count was recorded for this clone. This chain joins TRBV4-3 and TRBJ1-2; D remains ambiguous. Germline-derived CDR1 and CDR2 are LGHNA and YSLEER. The V end lost 0 bases, the J end lost 1 base, and 9 bases lay between the germline ends. The CDR3 is 15 residues long. The CDR3 protein is CASSQDRAGNYGYTF. The CDR3 DNA is TGCGCCAGCAGCCAAGACCGGGCGGGTAACTATGGCTACACCTTC.

V gene TRBV3-1 (or the pseudogene TRBV3-2) combines with J gene TRBJ1-4, with D unclear. In germline, CDR1 is LGHDT, CDR2 YNNKEL (reference sequence). This CDR3 has 13 amino acids. The V gene lost 1 base and the J gene lost 6 bases, with 6 bases spanning the gap. This CDR3 reads CASSQGRYEKLFF. The CDR3 nucleotides read TGTGCCAGCAGCCAAGGCAGGTATGAAAAACTGTTTTTT.

To note about this clone: Other nucleotide sequences in the sample specify the same CDR3. The V and J genes are TRBV18 and TRBJ1-5; 9 nucleotides agree with TRBD1. Trimming took 2 bases from V and 0 from J; bases not matched to a gene: 2. The length of the CDR3 is 16 residues. Germline V gene lookup returns CDR1 KGHSH and CDR2 LQKENI. CDR3 in amino acids: CASSPGTGNSNQPQHF. CDR3 bases: TGTGCCAGCTCACCAGGGACAGGGAATAGCAATCAGCCCCAGCATTTT.

This clone was seen once. This rearrangement joins TRBV15 to TRBJ2-1, with 10 bases matching TRBD2. CDR3 length: 18 amino acids. Unmatched junction bases numbered 13, after V lost 3 bases and J lost 5 bases. Germline CDR1 and CDR2: LNHNV and YYDKDF (reference sequence). The CDR3 loop is CATSRASSGGLGHNEQFF. In DNA form, the CDR3 reads TGTGCCACCAGCAGGGCTTCTAGCGGGGGTCTAGGGCACAATGAGCAGTTCTTC.

CDR3 nucleotide sequence: TGTGCTAGTAAACTAGATTACAATGAGCAGTTCTTC. It specifies CASKLDYNEQFF. The chain employs TRBV12-5 and TRBJ2-1, with D possibly TRBD2 on 5 matching bases. The CDR3 contains 12 residues. Germline V gene lookup returns CDR1 LGHNT and CDR2 FRNRAP. Trimming shortened V by 8 bases and J by 4 bases, and 9 bases separated the two germline ends.

The chain joins TRBV15 to TRBJ1-5, with a tentative D call TRBD1 (5 bases). Germline CDR1 is LNHNV and CDR2 is YYDKDF (reference sequence). V dropped 1 base and J dropped 2 bases, with 12 bases sitting between them. This CDR3 is 16 amino acids long. The CDR3 reads CATSRGDGGGNQPQHF. DNA of the CDR3: TGTGCCACCAGCAGAGGAGATGGGGGGGGCAATCAGCCCCAGCATTTT.

The gene calls are TRBV6-2 or TRBV6-3 and TRBJ2-7; D gene unclear. Trimming cost V 2 bases and J 3 bases, with 5 bases left between them. This CDR3 has 12 amino acids. Germline lookup yields CDR1 MNHEY and CDR2 SVGEGT. The CDR3 DNA sequence: TGTGCCAGCAGTTACACGGTCTACGAGCAGTACTTC. It translates to CASSYTVYEQYF.

V usage is TRBV4-2 and J usage is TRBJ1-5; no definite D call. Germline V gene sequence: CDR1 LGHNA, CDR2 YNFKEQ. The CDR3 extends over 14 amino acids. Trimming shortened V by 6 bases and J by 0 bases, and 9 bases separated the two germline ends. The CDR3 here is CASRGSLSNQPQHF. The CDR3 nucleotides read TGTGCCAGCAGGGGGAGCCTTAGCAATCAGCCCCAGCATTTT.

V and J are TRBV21-1 and TRBJ2-4; the table names TRBD1, a call not compared with the DNA. TRBV21-1 is listed as a pseudogene. This CDR3 has 15 residues. This CDR3 is CASSKDVQGWNIQYF. The CDR3, as DNA: TGTGCCAGCAGCAAAGATGTGCAGGGGTGGAACATTCAGTACTTC.

The chain carries TRBV4-3 and TRBJ1-2, with D possibly being TRBD1 (5 bases). The germline V gene has CDR1 LGHNA and CDR2 YSLEER. Trimming removed 0 bases at V and 5 bases at J, with 16 bases between. There are 16 residues in the CDR3. In nucleotides, the CDR3 is TGCGCCAGCAGCCAAGATTATCGACAGTTGACTTATGGCTACACCTTC. Translating gives CASSQDYRQLTYGYTF.

This clone was found once. The chain uses TRBV27 and TRBJ2-7; 10 nucleotides align to TRBD1. The CDR3 has 13 amino acids. Germline trimming cut 11 bases from V and 7 bases from J; bases unmatched to any gene: 11. Germline CDR1 and CDR2: MNHEY and SMNVEV (reference sequence). For the CDR3, the DNA is TGTGCCGAAAGACAGGGGGCGGAGGGGGAGCAGTACTTC. This sequence encodes CAERQGAEGEQYF.

The chain recombines TRBV7-9 with TRBJ2-5; TRBD2 might be the D (5 bases). V was pared by 5 bases and J by 5 bases, with 15 bases between. The germline V gene encodes CDR1 SEHNR and CDR2 FQNEAQ (reference sequence). The CDR3 extends over 14 amino acids. CDR3 sequence (DNA): TGTGCCAGCAGCCCCCGTGGGAGAAGCGAGACCCAGTACTTC. Its translation: CASSPRGRSETQYF.